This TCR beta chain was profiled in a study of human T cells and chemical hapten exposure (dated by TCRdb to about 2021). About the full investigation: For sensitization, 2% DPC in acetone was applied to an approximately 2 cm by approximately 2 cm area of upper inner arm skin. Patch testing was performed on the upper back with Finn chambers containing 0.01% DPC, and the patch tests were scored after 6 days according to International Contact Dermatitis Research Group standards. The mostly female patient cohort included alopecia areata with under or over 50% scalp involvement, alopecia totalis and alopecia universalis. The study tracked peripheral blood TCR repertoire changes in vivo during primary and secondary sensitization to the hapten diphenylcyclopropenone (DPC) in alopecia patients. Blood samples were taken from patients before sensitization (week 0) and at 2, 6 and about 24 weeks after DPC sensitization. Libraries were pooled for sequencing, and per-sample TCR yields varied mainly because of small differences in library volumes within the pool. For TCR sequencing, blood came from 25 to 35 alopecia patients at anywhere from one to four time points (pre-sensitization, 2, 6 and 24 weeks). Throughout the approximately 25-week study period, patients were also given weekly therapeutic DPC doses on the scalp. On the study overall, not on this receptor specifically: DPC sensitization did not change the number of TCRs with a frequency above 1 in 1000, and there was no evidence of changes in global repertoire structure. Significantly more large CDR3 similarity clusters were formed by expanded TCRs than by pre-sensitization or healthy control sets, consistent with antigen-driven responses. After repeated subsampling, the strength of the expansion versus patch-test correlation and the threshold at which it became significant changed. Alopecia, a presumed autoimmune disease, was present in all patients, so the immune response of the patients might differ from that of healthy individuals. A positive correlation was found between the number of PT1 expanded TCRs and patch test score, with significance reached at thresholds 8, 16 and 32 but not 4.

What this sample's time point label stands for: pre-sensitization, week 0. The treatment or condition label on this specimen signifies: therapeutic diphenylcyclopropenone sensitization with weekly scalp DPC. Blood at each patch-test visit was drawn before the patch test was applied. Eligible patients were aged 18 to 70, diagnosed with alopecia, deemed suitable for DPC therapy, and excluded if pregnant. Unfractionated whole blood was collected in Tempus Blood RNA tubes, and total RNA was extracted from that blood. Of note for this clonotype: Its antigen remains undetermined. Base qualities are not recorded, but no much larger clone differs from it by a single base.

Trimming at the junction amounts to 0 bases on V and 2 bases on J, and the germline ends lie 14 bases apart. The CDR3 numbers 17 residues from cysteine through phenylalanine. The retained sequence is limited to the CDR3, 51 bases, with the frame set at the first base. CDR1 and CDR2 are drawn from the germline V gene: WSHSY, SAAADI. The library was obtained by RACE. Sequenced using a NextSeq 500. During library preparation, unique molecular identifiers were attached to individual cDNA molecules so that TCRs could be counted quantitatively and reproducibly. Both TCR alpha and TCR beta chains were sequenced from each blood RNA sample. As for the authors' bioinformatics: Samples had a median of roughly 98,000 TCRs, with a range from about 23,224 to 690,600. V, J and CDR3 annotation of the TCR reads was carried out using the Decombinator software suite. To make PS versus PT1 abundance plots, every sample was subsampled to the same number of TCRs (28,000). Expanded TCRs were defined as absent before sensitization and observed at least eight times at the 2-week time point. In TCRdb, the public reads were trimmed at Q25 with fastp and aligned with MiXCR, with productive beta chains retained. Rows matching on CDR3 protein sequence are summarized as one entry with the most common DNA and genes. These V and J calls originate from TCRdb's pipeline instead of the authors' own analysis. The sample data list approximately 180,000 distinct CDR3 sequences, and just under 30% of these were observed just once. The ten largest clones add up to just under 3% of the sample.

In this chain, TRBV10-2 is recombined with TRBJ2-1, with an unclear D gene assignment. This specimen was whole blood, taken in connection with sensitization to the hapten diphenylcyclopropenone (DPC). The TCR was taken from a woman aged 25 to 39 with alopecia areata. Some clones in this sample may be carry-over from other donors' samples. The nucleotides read TGCGCCAGCAGTGAGTCAGGGTCCAAAGCTCCCTACAATGAGCAGTTCTTC. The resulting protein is CASSESGSKAPYNEQFF.